A selection of T cell receptor beta chains follows, all from one sample in a study of cytomegalovirus exposure and HLA in healthy donors. Sequenced by immunoSEQ multiplex PCR; TCRdb stores in-frame clones only, minus some. The table has 100,000 to 120,000 clones, under 85% seen once. The sample was PBMCs. These receptors originate from a woman younger than 30 in good health and CMV-seronegative. CDR3s leave out the opening cysteine and the closing phenylalanine or tryptophan. D genes are given only for firm matches.

>.|TRBV2|TRBJ1-1
ASSETVVSGYPKGEAF
>TRBD1|TRBV5-1|TRBJ1-1
ASSLSTGAGTEAF
>.|TRBV4-2|TRBJ1-2
ASSQAGTNNYGYT
>.|TRBV7-8|TRBJ1-6
ASSFQDNSPLH
>TRBD2|TRBV25-1|TRBJ2-3
ASSEVAGGNTQY
>.|TRBV4-1|TRBJ1-5
ASSQEGGNQPQH
>.|TRBV29-1|TRBJ2-5
SVRRGETQY
>TRBD2|TRBV19|TRBJ2-2
ASSTQGGSGTGELF
>TRBD1|TRBV5-1|TRBJ1-1
ATKYGTGRTEAF
>.|TRBV4-1|TRBJ1-2
ASSPAGAWGYT
>.|TRBV9|TRBJ1-2
ASSVRDTAYGYT
>.|TRBV28|TRBJ1-2
ASSIYPGKGYT
>TRBD2|TRBV18|TRBJ2-7
ASSPSGGIGEQY
>.|TRBV30|TRBJ2-7
AWSERQGGLYEQY
>.|TRBV6-4|TRBJ1-1
ASSSSRNTEAF
>.|TRBV25-1|TRBJ1-5
ASSEGTGSNQPQH
>TRBD1|TRBV7-3|TRBJ2-2
ASSSTGSTGELF
>.|TRBV9|TRBJ1-1
ASSAGGNTEAF
>.|TRBV5-6|TRBJ2-1
ASSPVESSSYNEQF
>TRBD2|TRBV5-1|TRBJ2-3
ASSLESSGYSSTDTQY
>.|TRBV11-2|TRBJ1-2
ASSAWGGDTSQEPYGYT
>.|TRBV7-2|TRBJ2-7
ASSSRSETTSYEQY
>TRBD2|TRBV5-6|TRBJ2-1
ASTNSKRGGPYEQF
>.|TRBV9|TRBJ1-2
ASSGYSGYT
>.|TRBV2|TRBJ1-2
ASSEIPRDYGYT
>TRBD1|TRBV28|TRBJ1-3
ASMDRGGGNTIY
>.|TRBV30|TRBJ2-2
AWSVKLASNTGELF
>.|TRBV5-6|TRBJ1-5
ASSLQNQPQH
>.|TRBV28|TRBJ2-2
ASSLLGASNTGELF
>TRBD1|TRBV29-1|TRBJ2-5
SVEVPTGQEETQY
>.|TRBV19|TRBJ2-5
ASSTPPQETQY
>.|TRBV10-2|TRBJ1-5
ASSEFWVGVNSNQPQH
>.|TRBV2|TRBJ1-2
ASSGGPSRGANYGYT
>.|TRBV14|TRBJ1-1
ASSETGSNTEAF
>.|TRBV5-1|TRBJ2-5
ASSLTGAQETQY
>.|TRBV4-1|TRBJ1-6
ASSQRPGGDSPLH
>TRBD1|TRBV6-5|TRBJ1-1
ASRLGQGGNTEAF
>TRBD1|TRBV7-9|TRBJ2-1
ASRRGQGDYNEQF
>.|TRBV15|TRBJ2-1
ATSREGAIYNEQF
>TRBD1|TRBV25-1|TRBJ1-2
ASSGITDRGFYGYT
>.|TRBV7-3|TRBJ1-1
ASSSSGSTEAF
>TRBD1|TRBV10-3|TRBJ2-5
AIGTGGSETQY
>TRBD1|TRBV30|TRBJ2-1
AWKRGRTYNEQF
>.|TRBV5-1|TRBJ2-7
ASSQGLVRDEQY